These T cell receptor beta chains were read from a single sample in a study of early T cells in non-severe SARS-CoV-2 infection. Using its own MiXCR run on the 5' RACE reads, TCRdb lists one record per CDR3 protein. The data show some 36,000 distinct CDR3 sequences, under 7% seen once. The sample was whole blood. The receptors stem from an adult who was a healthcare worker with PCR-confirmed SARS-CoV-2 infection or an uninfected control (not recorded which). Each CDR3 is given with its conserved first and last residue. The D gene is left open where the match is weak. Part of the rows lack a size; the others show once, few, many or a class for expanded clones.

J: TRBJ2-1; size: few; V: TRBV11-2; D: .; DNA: TGTGCCAGCAGCTTGGGGGTCCGGCAGTTCTTC; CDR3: CASSLGVRQFF
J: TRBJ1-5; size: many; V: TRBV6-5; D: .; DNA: TGTGCCAGCAGTTTACAGAGCAATCAGCCCCAGCATTTT; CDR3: CASSLQSNQPQHF
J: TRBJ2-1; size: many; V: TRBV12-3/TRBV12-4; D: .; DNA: TGTGCCAGCAGTTTAAAGGGTTTCAATGAGCAGTTCTTC; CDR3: CASSLKGFNEQFF
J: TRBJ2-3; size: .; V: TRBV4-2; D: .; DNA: TGTGCCAGCAGCCCTTTGCGGGGTAGCACAGATACGCAGTATTTT; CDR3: CASSPLRGSTDTQYF
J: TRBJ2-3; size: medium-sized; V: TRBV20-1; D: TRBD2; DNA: TGCAGTGCTATCTCTAGCGGGAGGTCCCAAGGAGTGGCAGATACGCAGTATTTT; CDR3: CSAISSGRSQGVADTQYF
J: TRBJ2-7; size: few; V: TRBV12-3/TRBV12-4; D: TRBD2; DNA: TGTGCCAGCAGTTTTAGACTAGCGGGAGGAAACGAGCAGTACTTC; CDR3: CASSFRLAGGNEQYF
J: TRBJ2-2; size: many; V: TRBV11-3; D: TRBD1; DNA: TGTGCCAGCAGCTTAGCAGGGGGCGCGAACACCGGGGAGCTGTTTTTT; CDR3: CASSLAGGANTGELFF
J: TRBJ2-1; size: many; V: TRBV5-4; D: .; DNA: TGTGCCAGCAGCCCGACGGGAGTAGCCTACAATGAGCAGTTCTTC; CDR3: CASSPTGVAYNEQFF
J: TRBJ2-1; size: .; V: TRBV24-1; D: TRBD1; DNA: TGTGCCACCAATGACACCGGGACAGGGACCGGCAATGAGCAGTTCTTC; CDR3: CATNDTGTGTGNEQFF
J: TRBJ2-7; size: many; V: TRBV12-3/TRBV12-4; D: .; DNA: TGTGCCAGCAGTTTGTCATTTAGCTCGGGGGAGCAGTACTTC; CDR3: CASSLSFSSGEQYF
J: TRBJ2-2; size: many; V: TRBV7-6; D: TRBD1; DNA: TGTGCCAGCAGCTTAGGGGGACAGCCCACCGGGGAGCTGTTTTTT; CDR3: CASSLGGQPTGELFF
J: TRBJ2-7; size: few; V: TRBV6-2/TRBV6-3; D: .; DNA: TGTGCCACACTTAGCAGGGACTACGAGCAGTACTTC; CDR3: CATLSRDYEQYF
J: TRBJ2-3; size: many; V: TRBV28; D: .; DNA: TGTGCCTGTAGTGGGGTTCCAGATACGCAGTATTTT; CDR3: CACSGVPDTQYF
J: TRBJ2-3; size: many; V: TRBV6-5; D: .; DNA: TGTGCCAGCAGTTACTCGGCTAGGCGGGGAGATACGCAGTATTTT; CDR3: CASSYSARRGDTQYF